A single sample gave rise to the 2 T cell receptor beta chains below, sequenced in a study of spatial heterogeneity in lung cancer. Study outcomes and limitations: Expanded intratumoral alpha and beta TCR counts tracked tumor mutation counts.

These TCRs are of unknown antigen specificity. TCRdb re-called the 5' RACE reads through MiXCR, storing one row per CDR3 protein. The sample has 9,500 to 12,000 distinct CDR3 sequences; 7.9% are singletons. Time point specified: sample taken at primary tumor resection. This material consisted of lung tumor tissue, taken at surgery. The receptors originated from a female donor with early-stage non-small cell lung cancer.

This clonotype showed up many times. This beta chain lies outside the target of a library built for alpha chains; its clone size means little. This CDR3 reads CSARVKAWGNTEAFF. CDR3 in DNA: TGCAGTGCTAGAGTAAAGGCTTGGGGGAACACTGAAGCTTTCTTT. The genes are TRBV20-1 and TRBJ1-1, with D unresolved. The CDR3 loop spans 15 amino acids. CDR1 is DFQATT, CDR2 SNEGSKA, per germline (reference sequence). The V end was cut by 1 base, the J end by 1 base, with 13 bases between.

This clonotype showed up many times. This beta chain came through as a stray read in a library set up for alpha chains, and its size says little. The genes are TRBV25-1 and TRBJ2-2, with 8 bases identical to TRBD2. The CDR3 has 18 residues. Germline V CDR1 and CDR2: MGHDK, SYGVNS. V shed 3 bases and J 6 bases; nucleotides not matched to a gene: 15. CDR3 in amino acids: CASSDLTGGAGVAGELFF. The CDR3 DNA follows: TGTGCCAGCAGTGACCTTACGGGAGGGGCTGGTGTCGCCGGGGAGCTGTTTTTT.